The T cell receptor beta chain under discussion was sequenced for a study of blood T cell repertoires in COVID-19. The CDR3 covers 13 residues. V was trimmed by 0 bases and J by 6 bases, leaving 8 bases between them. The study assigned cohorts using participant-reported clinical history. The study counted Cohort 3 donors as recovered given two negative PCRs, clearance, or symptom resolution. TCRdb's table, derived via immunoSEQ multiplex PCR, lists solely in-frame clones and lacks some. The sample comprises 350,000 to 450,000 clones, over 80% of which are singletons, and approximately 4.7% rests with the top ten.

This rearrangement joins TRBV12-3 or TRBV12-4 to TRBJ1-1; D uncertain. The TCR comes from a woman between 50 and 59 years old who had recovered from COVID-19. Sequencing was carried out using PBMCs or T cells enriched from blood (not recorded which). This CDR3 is CASSLAALSEAFF. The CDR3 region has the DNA TGTGCCAGCAGTTTAGCAGCACTGTCTGAAGCTTTCTTT.